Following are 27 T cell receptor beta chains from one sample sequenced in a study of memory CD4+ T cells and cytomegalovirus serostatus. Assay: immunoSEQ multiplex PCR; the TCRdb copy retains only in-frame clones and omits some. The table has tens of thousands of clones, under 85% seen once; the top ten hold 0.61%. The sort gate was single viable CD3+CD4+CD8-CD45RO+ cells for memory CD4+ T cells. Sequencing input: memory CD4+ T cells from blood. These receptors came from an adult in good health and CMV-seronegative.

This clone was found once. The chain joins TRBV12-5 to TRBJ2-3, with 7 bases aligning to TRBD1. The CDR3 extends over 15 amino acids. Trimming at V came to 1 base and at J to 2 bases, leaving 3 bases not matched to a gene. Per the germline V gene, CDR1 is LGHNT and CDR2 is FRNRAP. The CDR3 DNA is TGTGCTAGTGGTTTGGACAGGGGATTCACAGATACGCAGTATTTT. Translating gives CASGLDRGFTDTQYF.

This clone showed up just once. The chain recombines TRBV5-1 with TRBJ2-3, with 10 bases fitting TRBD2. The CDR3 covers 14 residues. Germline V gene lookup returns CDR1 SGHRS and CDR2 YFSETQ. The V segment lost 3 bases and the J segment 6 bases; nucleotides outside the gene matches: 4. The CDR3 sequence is CASSSSGGVDTQYF. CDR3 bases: TGCGCCAGCAGCTCTAGCGGGGGAGTCGATACGCAGTATTTT.

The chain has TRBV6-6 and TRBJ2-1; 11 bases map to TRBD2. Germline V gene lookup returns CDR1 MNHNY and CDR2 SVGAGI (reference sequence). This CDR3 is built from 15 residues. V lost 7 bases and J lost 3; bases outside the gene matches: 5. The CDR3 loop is CASTQTSGGYNEQFF. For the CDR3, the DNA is TGTGCCAGCACCCAAACTAGCGGGGGCTACAATGAGCAGTTCTTC.

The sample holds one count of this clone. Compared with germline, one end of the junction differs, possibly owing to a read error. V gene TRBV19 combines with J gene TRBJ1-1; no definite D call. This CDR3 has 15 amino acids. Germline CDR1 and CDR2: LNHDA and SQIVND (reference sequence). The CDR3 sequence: CTSSIYGRQNTEAFF. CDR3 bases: TGTACCAGTAGTATCTATGGGAGGCAGAACACTGAAGCTTTCTTT. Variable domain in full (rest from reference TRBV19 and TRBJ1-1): DGGITQSPKYLFRKEGQNVTLSCEQNLNHDAMYWYRQDPGQGLRLIYYSQIVNDFQKGDIAEGYSVSREKKESFPLTVTSAQKNPTAFYLCTSSIYGRQNTEAFFGQGTRLTVV.

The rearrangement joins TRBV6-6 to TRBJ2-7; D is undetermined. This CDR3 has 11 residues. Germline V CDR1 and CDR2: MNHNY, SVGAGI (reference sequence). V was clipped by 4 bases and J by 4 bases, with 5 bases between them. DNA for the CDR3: TGTGCCAGCAGTTTGCAATACGAGCAGTACTTC. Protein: CASSLQYEQYF.

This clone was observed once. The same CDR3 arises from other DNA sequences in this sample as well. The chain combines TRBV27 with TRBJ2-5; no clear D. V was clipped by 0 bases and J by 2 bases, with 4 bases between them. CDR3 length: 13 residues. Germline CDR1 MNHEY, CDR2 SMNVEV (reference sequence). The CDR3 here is CASSLSGQETQYF. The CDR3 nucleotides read TGTGCCAGCAGTTTATCCGGACAAGAGACCCAGTACTTC.

The CDR3: CATSREVHTDYEQYF. CDR3 in DNA: TGTGCCACCAGCAGAGAGGTCCATACTGACTACGAGCAGTACTTC. V gene TRBV15 combines with J gene TRBJ2-7, with D hard to call. Germline lookup yields CDR1 LNHNV and CDR2 YYDKDF (reference sequence). V lost 0 bases to trimming and J lost 3 bases, with 12 bases between them. The CDR3 has 15 residues.

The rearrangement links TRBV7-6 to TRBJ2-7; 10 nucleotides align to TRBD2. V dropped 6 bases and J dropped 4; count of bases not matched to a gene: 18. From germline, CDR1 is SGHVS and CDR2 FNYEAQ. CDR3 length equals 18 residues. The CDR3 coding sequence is TGTGCCAGCAGTAATCCCCTGACTAGCGGGTCCCGGGGTTACGAGCAGTACTTC. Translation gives CASSNPLTSGSRGYEQYF.

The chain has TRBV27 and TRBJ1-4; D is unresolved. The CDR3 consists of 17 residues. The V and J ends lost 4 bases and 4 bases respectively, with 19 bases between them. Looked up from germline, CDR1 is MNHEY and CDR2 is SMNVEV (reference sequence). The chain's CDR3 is CASSWTGTDLFNEKLFF. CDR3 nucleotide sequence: TGTGCCAGCAGTTGGACGGGCACCGACCTCTTTAATGAAAAACTGTTTTTT.

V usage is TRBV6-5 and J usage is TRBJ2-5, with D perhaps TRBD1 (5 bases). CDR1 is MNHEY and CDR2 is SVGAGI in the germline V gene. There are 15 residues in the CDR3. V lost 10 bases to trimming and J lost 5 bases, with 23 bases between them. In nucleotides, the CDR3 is TGTGCCACCACGGGTACAGACTTAAGGGGTGAGACCCAGTACTTC. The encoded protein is CATTGTDLRGETQYF.

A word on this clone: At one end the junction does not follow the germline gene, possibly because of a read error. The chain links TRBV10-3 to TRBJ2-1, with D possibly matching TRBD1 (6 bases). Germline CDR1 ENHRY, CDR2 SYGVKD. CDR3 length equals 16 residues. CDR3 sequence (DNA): TGTGCCATCAGTAAGTCCGGGACACCAACGTACAATGAGCAGTTCTTC. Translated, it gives CAISKSGTPTYNEQFF.

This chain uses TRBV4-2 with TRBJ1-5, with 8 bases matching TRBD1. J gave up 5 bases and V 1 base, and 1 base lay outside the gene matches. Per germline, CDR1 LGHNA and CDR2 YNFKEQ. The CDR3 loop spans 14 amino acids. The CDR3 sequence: CASSQAGGHQPQHF. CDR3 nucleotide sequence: TGTGCCAGCAGCCAAGCAGGGGGCCATCAGCCCCAGCATTTT.

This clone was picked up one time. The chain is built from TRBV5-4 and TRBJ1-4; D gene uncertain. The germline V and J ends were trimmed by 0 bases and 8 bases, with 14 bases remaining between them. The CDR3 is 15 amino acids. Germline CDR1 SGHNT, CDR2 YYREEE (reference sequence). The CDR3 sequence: CASSLGDGRAEKLFF. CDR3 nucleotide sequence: TGTGCCAGCAGCTTGGGGGATGGAAGGGCCGAAAAACTGTTTTTT.

CDR3 in amino acids: CASSLWTGRDYGYTF. CDR3 nucleotides: TGTGCCAGCAGCTTATGGACAGGGCGAGACTATGGCTACACCTTC. V usage is TRBV13 and J usage is TRBJ1-2; 8 nucleotides agree with TRBD1. V dropped 2 bases and J dropped 3; count of bases not matched to a gene: 5. The germline CDR1 and CDR2 sequences are PRHDT and FYEKMQ (reference sequence). The CDR3 runs 15 residues.

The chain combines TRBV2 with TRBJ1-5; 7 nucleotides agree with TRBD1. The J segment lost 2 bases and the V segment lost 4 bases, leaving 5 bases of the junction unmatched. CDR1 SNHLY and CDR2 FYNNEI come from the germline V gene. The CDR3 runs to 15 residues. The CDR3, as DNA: TGTGCCAGCAGTGGGTCCGGACAGGGCAATCAGCCCCAGCATTTT. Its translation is CASSGSGQGNQPQHF.

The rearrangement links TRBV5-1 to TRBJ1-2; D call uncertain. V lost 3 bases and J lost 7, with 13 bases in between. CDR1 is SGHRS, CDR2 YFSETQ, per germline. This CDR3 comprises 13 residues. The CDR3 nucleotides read TGCGCCAGCAGCTCCGGGGTAAGAAGTGGCTACACCTTC. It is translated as CASSSGVRSGYTF. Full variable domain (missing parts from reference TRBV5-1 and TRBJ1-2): KAGVTQTPRYLIKTRGQQVTLSCSPISGHRSVSWYQQTPGQGLQFLFEYFSETQRNKGNFPGRFSGRQFSNSRSEMNVSTLELGDSALYLCASSSGVRSGYTFGSGTRLTVV.

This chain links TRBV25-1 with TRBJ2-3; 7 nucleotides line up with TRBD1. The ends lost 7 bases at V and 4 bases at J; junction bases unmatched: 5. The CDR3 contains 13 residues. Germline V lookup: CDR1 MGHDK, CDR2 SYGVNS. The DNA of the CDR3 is TGTGCCAGCATCCAACAGGGGTCAGATACGCAGTATTTT. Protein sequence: CASIQQGSDTQYF. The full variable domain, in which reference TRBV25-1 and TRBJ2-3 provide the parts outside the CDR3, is EADIYQTPRYLVIGTGKKITLECSQTMGHDKMYWYQQDPGMELHLIHYSYGVNSTEKGDLSSESTVSRIRTEHFPLTLESARPSHTSQYLCASIQQGSDTQYFGPGTRLTVL.

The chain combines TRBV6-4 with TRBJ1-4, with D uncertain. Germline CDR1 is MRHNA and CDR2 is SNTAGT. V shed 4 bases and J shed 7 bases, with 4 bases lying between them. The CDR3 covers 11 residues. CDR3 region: CASSGGEKLFF. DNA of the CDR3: TGTGCCAGCAGTGGGGGTGAAAAACTGTTTTTT.

DNA of the CDR3: TGTGCCAGCAGCGCCGGGACAGGGTTTGAAAAACTGTTTTTT. Its translation: CASSAGTGFEKLFF. This chain links TRBV7-2 with TRBJ1-4, with 9 bases aligning to TRBD1. The CDR3 covers 14 residues. Trimming at V came to 5 bases and at J to 7 bases, leaving 5 bases not matched to a gene. The germline gives CDR1 SGHTA, CDR2 FQGNSA.

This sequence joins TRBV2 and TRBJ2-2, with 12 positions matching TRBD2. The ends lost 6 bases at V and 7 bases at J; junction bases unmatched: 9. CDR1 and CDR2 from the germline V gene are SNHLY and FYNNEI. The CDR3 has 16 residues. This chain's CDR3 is CASRATSGGSGGELFF. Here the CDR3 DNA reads TGTGCCAGCAGGGCGACTAGCGGGGGTAGTGGCGGGGAGCTGTTTTTT.

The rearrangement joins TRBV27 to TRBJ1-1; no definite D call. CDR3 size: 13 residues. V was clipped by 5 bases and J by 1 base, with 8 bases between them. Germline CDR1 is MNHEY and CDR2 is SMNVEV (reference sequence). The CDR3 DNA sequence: TGTGCCAGCAGTCGACGGGAGAACACTGAAGCTTTCTTT. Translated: CASSRRENTEAFF.

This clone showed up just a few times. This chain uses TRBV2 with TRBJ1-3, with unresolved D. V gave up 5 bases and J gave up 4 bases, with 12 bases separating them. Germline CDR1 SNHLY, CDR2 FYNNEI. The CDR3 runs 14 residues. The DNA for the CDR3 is TGTGCCAGCAGTACTCAAGCCGCCGGAAACACCATATATTTT. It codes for CASSTQAAGNTIYF.

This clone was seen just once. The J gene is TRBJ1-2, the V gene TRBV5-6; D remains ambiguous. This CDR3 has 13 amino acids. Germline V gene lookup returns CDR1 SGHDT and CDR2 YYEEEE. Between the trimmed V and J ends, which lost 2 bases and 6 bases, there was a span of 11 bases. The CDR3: CASSLGSVNGYTF. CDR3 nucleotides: TGTGCCAGCAGCTTAGGCAGTGTAAATGGCTACACCTTC.

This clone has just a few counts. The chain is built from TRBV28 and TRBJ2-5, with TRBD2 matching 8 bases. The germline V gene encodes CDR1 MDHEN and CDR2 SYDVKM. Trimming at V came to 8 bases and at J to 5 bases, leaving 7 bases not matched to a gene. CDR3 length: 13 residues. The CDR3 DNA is TGTGCCAGCCAAAACCCGGGAGGGGAGACCCAGTACTTC. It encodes CASQNPGGETQYF.

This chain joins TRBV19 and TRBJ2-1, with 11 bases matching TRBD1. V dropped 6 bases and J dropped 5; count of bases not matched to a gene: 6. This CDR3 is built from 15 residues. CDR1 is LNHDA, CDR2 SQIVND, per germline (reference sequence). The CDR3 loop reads CASRDPGQGDNEQFF. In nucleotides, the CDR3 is TGTGCCAGTAGGGATCCGGGACAGGGGGACAATGAGCAGTTCTTC.

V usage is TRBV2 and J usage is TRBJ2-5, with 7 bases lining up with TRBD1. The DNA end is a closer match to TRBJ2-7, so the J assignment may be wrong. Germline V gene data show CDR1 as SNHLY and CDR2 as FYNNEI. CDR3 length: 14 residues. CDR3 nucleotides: TGTGCCAGCAGACAGGACAGGACCTCCTACGAGCAGTACTTC. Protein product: CASRQDRTSYEQYF.

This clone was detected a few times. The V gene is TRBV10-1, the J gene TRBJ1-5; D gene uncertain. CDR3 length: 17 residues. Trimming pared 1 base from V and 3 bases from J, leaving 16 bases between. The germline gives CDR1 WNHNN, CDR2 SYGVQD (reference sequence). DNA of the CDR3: TGCGCCAGCAGTGAGTTCGTAACGGGGTTTAACAATCAGCCCCAGCATTTT. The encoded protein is CASSEFVTGFNNQPQHF.